The text below deals with one T cell receptor (beta chain). Its antigen is as yet unknown. The CDR3 is 18 amino acids. Germline trimming cut 0 bases from V and 6 bases from J; bases unmatched to any gene: 12. CDR1 and CDR2 from the germline V gene are SGHTA and FQGNSA. The sample comes from a study of PD-1 blockade in mismatch repair-deficient tumors. Study in general: All were previously treated, progressing patients with around eleven mismatch repair-deficient cancer types. Study-wide points: After pembrolizumab, tumor-resident clones rose rapidly, then generally contracted before radiologic responses.

PCR or immunohistochemistry showed mismatch repair deficiency in every enrolled patient. The TCR-sequenced patients were a few responders to pembrolizumab. The protocol was immunoSEQ multiplex PCR, while the TCRdb copy is restricted to in-frame clones and leaves out a portion. The sample includes 80,000 to 130,000 clones, 70% to 85% seen only once; the top ten take around 6.5%. The receptor comes from an adult with mismatch repair-deficient cancer. The J gene is TRBJ2-7, the V gene TRBV7-2, with 12 positions matching TRBD2. The sequenced sample was peripheral blood, obtained roughly 35 weeks after starting pembrolizumab. The CDR3 region is CASSLARRLAGALSEQYF. The CDR3 DNA follows: TGTGCCAGCAGCTTAGCCCGGCGACTAGCGGGAGCTTTGTCCGAGCAGTACTTC.